This T cell receptor (beta chain) was sequenced for a study of T cell responses to AZD1222 COVID-19 vaccine. Study-wide points: A mostly white British donor set with more females was recruited, and clonal diversity was possibly underestimated.

The repertoire was sequenced with immunoSEQ multiplex PCR; TCRdb's copy has only in-frame clones and lacks some. The sample carries some 130,000 clones, roughly 91% recorded once. With 0 bases removed from V and 3 bases from J, the gap between germline ends came to 11 bases. The germline CDR1 and CDR2 sequences are SGHTA and FQGTGA. The CDR3 length is 16 residues. Remarks on this clone: The antigen is not known.

Sequences were derived from peripheral blood, sampled on day 0 of AZD1222 vaccination. The rearrangement uses TRBV7-3 and TRBJ2-2; D is perhaps TRBD2 (5 bases). This clonotype originated in an adult in good health. Here the CDR3 reads CASSLTYTGYTGELFF. CDR3 coding DNA: TGTGCCAGCAGCTTAACCTATACGGGGTACACCGGGGAGCTGTTTTTT.